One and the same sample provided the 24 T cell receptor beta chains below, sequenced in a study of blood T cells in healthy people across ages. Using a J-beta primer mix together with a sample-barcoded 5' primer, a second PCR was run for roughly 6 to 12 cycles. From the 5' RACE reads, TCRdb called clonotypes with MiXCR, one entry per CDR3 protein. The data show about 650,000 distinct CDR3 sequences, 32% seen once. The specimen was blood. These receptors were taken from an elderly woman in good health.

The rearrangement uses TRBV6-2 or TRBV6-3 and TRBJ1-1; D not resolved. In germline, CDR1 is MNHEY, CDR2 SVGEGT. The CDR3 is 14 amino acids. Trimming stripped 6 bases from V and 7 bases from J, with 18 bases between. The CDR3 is CASRLTLIDGEAFF. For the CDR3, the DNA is TGTGCCAGCAGGCTCACCTTAATCGACGGTGAAGCTTTCTTT.

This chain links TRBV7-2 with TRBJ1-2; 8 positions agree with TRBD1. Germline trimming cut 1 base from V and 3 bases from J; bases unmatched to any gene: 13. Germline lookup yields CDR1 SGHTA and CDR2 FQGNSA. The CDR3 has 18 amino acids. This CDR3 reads CASSLDLVPRGLHYGYTF. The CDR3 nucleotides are TGTGCCAGCAGCTTAGATCTAGTCCCCAGGGGGCTCCACTATGGCTACACCTTC.

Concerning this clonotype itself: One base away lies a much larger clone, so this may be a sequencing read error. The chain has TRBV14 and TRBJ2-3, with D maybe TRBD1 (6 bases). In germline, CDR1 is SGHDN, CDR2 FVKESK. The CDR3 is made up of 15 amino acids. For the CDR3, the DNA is TGTGCCAGCAGCCTACTGGGGGCGGGTACAGGTACGCAGTATTTT. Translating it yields CASSLLGAGTGTQYF.

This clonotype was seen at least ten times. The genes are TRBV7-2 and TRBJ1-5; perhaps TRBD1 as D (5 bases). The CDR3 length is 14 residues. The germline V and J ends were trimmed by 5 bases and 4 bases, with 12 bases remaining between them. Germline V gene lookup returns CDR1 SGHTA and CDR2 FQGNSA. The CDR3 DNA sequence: TGTGCCAGCAGCCCACATGGGGGGAATCAGCCCCAGCATTTT. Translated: CASSPHGGNQPQHF. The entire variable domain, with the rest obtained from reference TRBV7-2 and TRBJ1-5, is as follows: GAGVSQSPSNKVTEKGKDVELRCDPISGHTALYWYRQSLGQGLEFLIYFQGNSAPDKSGLPSDRFSAERTGGSVSTLTIQRTQQEDSAVYLCASSPHGGNQPQHFGDGTRLSIL.

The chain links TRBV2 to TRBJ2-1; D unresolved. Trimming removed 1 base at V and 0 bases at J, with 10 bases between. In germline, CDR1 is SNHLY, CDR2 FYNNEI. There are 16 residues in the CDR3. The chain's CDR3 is CASSEGTLSSYNEQFF. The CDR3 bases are TGTGCCAGCAGTGAAGGCACACTCAGCTCCTACAATGAGCAGTTCTTC. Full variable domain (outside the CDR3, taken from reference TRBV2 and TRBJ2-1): EPEVTQTPSHQVTQMGQEVILRCVPISNHLYFYWYRQILGQKVEFLVSFYNNEISEKSEIFDDQFSVERPDGSNFTLKIRSTKLEDSAMYFCASSEGTLSSYNEQFFGPGTRLTVL.

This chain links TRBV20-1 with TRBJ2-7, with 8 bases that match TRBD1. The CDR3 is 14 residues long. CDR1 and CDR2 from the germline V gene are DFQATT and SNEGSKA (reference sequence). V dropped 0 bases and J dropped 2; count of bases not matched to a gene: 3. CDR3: CSARDRGHAYEQYF. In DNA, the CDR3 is TGCAGTGCTAGAGACAGGGGGCACGCCTACGAGCAGTACTTC.

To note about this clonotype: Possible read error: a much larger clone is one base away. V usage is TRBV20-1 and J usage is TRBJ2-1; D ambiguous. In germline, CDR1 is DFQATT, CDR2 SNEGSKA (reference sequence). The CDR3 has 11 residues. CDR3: CGARVNNEQFF. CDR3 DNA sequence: TGCGGTGCTAGAGTGAACAATGAGCAGTTCTTC.

The CDR3 bases are TGTGCCAGCAGCTCCACGGACAGGACGAACACCGGGGAGCTGTTTTTT. Amino acid sequence: CASSSTDRTNTGELFF. The chain uses TRBV5-6 and TRBJ2-2, with 7 bases lining up with TRBD1. Per the germline V gene, CDR1 is SGHDT and CDR2 is YYEEEE. Trimming removed 3 bases from V and 0 bases from J; junction bases left unmatched: 5. The CDR3 runs 16 residues. The variable domain in full, with the rest retrieved from reference TRBV5-6 and TRBJ2-2, is DAGVTQSPTHLIKTRGQQVTLRCSPKSGHDTVSWYQQALGQGPQFIFQYYEEEERQRGNFPDRFSGHQFPNYSSELNVNALLLGDSALYLCASSSTDRTNTGELFFGEGSRLTVL.

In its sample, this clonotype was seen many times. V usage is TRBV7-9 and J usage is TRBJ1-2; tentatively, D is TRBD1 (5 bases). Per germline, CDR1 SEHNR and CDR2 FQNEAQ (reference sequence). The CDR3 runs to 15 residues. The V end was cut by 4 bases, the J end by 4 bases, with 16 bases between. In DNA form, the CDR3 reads TGTGCCAGCAGCTCGGGACTGAATAATCTCTATGGCTACACCTTC. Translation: CASSSGLNNLYGYTF. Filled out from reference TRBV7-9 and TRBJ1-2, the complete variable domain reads DTGVSQNPRHKITKRGQNVTFRCDPISEHNRLYWYRQTLGQGPEFLTYFQNEAQLEKSRLLSDRFSAERPKGSFSTLEIQRTEQGDSAMYLCASSSGLNNLYGYTFGSGTRLTVV.

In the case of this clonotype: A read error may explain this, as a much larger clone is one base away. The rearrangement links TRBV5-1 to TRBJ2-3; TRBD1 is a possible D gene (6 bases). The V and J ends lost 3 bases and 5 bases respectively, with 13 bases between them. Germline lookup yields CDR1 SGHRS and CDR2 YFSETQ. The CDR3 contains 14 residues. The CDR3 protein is CASSWVTGRDTQYF. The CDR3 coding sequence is TGCGCCAGCAGCTGGGTCACAGGGAGAGATACGCAGTATTTT.

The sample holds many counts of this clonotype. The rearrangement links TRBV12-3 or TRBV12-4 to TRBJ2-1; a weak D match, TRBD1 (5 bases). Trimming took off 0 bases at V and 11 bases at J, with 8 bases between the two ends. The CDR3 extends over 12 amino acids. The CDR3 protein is CASSLAQGKQFF. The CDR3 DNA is TGTGCCAGCAGTTTAGCCCAGGGAAAGCAGTTCTTC.

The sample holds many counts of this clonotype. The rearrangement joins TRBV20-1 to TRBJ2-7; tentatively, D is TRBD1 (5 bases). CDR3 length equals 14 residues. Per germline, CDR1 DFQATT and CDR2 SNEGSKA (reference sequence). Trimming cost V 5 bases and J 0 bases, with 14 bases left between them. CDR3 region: CSAPRAGSSYEQYF. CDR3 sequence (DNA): TGCAGTGCTCCTCGGGCAGGGTCCTCCTACGAGCAGTACTTC.

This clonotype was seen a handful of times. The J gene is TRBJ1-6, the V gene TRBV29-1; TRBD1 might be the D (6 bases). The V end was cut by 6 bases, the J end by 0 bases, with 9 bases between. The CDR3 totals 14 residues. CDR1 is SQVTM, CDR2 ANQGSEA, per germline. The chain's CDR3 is CSVQGYSYNSPLHF. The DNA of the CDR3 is TGCAGCGTACAGGGATACTCCTATAATTCACCCCTCCACTTT.

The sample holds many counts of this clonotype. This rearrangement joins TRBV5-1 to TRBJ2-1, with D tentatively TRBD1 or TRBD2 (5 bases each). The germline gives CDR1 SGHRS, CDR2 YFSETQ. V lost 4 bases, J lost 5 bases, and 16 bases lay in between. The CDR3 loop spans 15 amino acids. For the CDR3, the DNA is TGCGCCAGCAGCCGAATAGGGACGGTGGACAATGAGCAGTTCTTC. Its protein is CASSRIGTVDNEQFF.

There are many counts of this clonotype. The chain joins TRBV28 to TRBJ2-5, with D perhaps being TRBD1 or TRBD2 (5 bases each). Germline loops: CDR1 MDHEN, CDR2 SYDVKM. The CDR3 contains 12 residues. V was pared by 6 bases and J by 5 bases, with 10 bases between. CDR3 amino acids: CASRTEGETQYF. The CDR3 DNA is TGTGCCAGCAGAACAGAGGGGGAGACCCAGTACTTC. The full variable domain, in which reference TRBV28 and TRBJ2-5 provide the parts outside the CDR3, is DVKVTQSSRYLVKRTGEKVFLECVQDMDHENMFWYRQDPGLGLRLIYFSYDVKMKEKGDIPEGYSVSREKKERFSLILESASTNQTSMYLCASRTEGETQYFGPGTRLLVL.

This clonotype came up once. The CDR3 protein is CASSPPGQGIYNEQFF. The CDR3 coding sequence is TGTGCCAGCAGCCCACCAGGACAGGGAATTTACAATGAGCAGTTCTTC. The chain is built from TRBV7-9 and TRBJ2-1; TRBD1 agrees at 8 bases. This CDR3 is 16 amino acids long. V trimming: 5 bases; J trimming: 4 bases; junction bases outside the gene matches: 10. CDR1 and CDR2 (germline): SEHNR, FQNEAQ (reference sequence).

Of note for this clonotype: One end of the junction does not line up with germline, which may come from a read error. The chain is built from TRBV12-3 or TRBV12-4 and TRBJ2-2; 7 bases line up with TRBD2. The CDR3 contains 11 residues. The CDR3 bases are TGTGCCAGCAGTTTTCGGGGGGAGCGGTTTTTT. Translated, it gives CASSFRGERFF.

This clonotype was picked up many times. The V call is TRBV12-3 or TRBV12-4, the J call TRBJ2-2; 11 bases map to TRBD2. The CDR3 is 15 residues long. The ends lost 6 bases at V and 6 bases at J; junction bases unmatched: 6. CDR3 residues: CASRISGGVSGELFF. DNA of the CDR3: TGTGCCAGCAGGATTAGCGGGGGGGTGTCCGGGGAGCTGTTTTTT.

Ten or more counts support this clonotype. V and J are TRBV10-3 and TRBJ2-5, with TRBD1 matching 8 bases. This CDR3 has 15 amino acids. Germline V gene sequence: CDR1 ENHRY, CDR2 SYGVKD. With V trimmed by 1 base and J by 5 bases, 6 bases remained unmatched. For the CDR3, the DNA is TGTGCCATCAGTGAGTTGCAGGGGGCATCGGAGACCCAGTACTTC. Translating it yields CAISELQGASETQYF.

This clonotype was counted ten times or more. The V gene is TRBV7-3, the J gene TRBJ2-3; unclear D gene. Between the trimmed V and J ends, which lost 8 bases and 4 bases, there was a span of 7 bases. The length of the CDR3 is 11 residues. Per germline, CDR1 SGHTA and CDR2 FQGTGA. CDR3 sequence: CASGNADTQYF. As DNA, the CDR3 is TGTGCCAGCGGAAACGCAGATACGCAGTATTTT. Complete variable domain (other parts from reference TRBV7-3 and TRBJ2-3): GAGVSQTPSNKVTEKGKYVELRCDPISGHTALYWYRQSLGQGPEFLIYFQGTGAADDSGLPNDRFFAVRPEGSVSTLKIQRTERGDSAVYLCASGNADTQYFGPGTRLTVL.

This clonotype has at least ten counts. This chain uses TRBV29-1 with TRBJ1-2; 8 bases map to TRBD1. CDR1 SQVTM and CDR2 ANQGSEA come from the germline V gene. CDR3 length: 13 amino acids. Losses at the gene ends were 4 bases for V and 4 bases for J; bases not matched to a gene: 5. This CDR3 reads CSVGTGRSYGYTF. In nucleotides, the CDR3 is TGCAGCGTTGGGACAGGGAGGAGCTATGGCTACACCTTC.

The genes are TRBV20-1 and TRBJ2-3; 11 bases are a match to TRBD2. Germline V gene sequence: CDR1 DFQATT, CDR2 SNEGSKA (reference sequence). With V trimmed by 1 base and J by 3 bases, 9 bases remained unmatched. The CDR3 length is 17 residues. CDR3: CSARGLAGMGRTDTQYF. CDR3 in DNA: TGCAGTGCTAGAGGACTAGCGGGGATGGGGAGAACAGATACGCAGTATTTT.

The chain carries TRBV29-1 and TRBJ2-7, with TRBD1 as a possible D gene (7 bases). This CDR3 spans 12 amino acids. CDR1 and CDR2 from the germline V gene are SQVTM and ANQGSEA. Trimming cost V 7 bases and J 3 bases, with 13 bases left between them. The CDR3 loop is CSGGTDDYEQYF. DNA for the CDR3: TGCAGCGGCGGGACAGATGACTACGAGCAGTACTTC.

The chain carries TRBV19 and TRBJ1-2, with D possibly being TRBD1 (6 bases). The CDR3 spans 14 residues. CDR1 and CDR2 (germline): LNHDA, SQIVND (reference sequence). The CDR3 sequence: CATRDGQSGYGYTF. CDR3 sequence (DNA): TGTGCTACCCGGGATGGACAGAGCGGCTATGGCTACACCTTC.